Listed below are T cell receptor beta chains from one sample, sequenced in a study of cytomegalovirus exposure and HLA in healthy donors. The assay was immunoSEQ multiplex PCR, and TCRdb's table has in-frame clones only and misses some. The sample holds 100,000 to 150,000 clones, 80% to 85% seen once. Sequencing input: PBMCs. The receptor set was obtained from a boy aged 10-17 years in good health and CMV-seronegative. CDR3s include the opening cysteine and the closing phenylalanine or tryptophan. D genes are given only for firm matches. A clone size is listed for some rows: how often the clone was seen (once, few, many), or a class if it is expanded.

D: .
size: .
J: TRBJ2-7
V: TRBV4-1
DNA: TGCGCCAGCAGCCAAGCCAGGGGGGACGGCTCCTACGAGCAGTACTTC
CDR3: CASSQARGDGSYEQYF

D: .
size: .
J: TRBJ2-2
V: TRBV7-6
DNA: TGTGCCAGCAGCCCAGCGGGCGGCGGGGAGCTGTTTTTT
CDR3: CASSPAGGGELFF

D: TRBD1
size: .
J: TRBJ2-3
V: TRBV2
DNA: TGTGCCAGCAGTGAAGCTGAGCGGCGGACAGGGACAGATACGCAGTATTTT
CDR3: CASSEAERRTGTDTQYF

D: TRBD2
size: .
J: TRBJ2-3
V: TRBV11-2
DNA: TGTGCCAGCAGACTCGAGACGGGAGGGCCAGATACGCAGTATTTT
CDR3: CASRLETGGPDTQYF

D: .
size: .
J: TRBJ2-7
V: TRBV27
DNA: TGTGCCAGCAGTTTTAATAGGGGCGAGCAGTACTTC
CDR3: CASSFNRGEQYF

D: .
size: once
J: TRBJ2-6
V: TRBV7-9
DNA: TGTGCCAGCAGTTCGGGTGGGGCCAACGTCCTGACTTTC
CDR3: CASSSGGANVLTF

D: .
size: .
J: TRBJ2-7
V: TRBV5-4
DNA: TGTGCCAGCAGCTTGGACAGGGTTAGCTCCTACGAGCAGTACTTC
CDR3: CASSLDRVSSYEQYF

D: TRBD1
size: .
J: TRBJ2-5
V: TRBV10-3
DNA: TGTGCCATCAGTGTCGGACAGGAAGAGACCCAGTACTTC
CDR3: CAISVGQEETQYF

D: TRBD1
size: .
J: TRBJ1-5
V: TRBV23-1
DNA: TGCGCCGAGCAGGGGGAAATGGGTCAGCCCCAGCATTTT
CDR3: CAEQGEMGQPQHF

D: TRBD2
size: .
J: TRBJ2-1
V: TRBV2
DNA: TGTGCCAGCAGTGTAGGCCTAGCGGGTAATGAGCAGTTCTTC
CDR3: CASSVGLAGNEQFF

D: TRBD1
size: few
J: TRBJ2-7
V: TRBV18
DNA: TGTGCCAGCTCACCAACAGACAGGGGGAACGAGCAGTACTTC
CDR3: CASSPTDRGNEQYF

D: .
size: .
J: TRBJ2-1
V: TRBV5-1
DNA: TGCGCCAGCAGCTTGTCTAGCAGAACCTACAATGAGCAGTTCTTC
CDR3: CASSLSSRTYNEQFF

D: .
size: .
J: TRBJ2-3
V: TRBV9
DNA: TGTGCCAGCAGCGTAGCCGGGTCTGGCACAGATACGCAGTATTTT
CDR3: CASSVAGSGTDTQYF

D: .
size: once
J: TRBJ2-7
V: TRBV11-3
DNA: TGTGCCAGCAGCTCCTCCTTAGCGCTCTCCTACGAGCAGTACTTC
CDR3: CASSSSLALSYEQYF

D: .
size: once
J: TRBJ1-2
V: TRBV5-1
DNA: TGCGCCAGCAGCTTGGGTAGGGGGTTGAACTATGGCTACACCTTC
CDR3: CASSLGRGLNYGYTF

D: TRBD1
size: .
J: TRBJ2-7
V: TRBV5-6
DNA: TGTGCCAGCACCTTAGGGACAGGACGGGACGAGCAGTACTTC
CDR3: CASTLGTGRDEQYF

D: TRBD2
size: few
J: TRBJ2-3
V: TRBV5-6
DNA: TGTGCCAGCAGCTTGAGGCTAGCGGTACACACAGATACGCAGTATTTT
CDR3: CASSLRLAVHTDTQYF

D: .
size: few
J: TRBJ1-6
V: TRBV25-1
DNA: TGTGCCAGCGTGGACAGACGGGATTCACCCCTCCACTTT
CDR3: CASVDRRDSPLHF

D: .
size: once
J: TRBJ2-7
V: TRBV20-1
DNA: TGCAGGAGAGAGGGTGCACACGAGCAGTACTTC
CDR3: CRREGAHEQYF

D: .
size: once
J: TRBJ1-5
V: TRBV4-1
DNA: TGCGCCAGCAGCCAAGAAAGGGGGTTTTATAGCAATCAGCCCCAGCATTTT
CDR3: CASSQERGFYSNQPQHF

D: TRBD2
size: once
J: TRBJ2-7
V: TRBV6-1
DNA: TGTGCCAGCAGTGGGGGACTAGCGGGAGGCTACGAGCAGTACTTC
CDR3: CASSGGLAGGYEQYF

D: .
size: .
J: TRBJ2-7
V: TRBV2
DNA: TGTGCCAGCAGTGAATCGGGGAGCGACCAACCTTCCGGCGAGCAGTACTTC
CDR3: CASSESGSDQPSGEQYF

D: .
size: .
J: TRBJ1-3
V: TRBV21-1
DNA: TGTGCCAGCAGGTGGGAGTGGCGAAGCTCTGGAAACACCATATATTTT
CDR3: CASRWEWRSSGNTIYF

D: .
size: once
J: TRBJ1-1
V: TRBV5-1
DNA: TGCGCCAGCAGCTTGGATGGGAGCGGGAACACTGAAGCTTTCTTT
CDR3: CASSLDGSGNTEAFF

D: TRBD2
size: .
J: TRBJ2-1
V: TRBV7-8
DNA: TGTGCCAGCAGCATTCGTAGCGGGAGGGCGAAGAATGAGCAGTTCTTC
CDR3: CASSIRSGRAKNEQFF

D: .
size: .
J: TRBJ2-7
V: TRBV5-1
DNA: TGCGCCAGCAGCTCCCATCCTGGACAGAAACCACCGTACGAGCAGTACTTC
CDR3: CASSSHPGQKPPYEQYF

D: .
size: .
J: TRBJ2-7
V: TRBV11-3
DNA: TGTGCCAGCAGCCCCTCGGGAGAGGTTGCTTACGAGCAGTACTTC
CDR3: CASSPSGEVAYEQYF

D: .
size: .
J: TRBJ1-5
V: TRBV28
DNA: TGTGCCAGCAGTTTCGCGGCGGCACCCGGTCAGCCCCAGCATTTT
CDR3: CASSFAAAPGQPQHF

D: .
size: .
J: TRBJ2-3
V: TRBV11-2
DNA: TGTGCCAGCAGCCCACAGTATTTT
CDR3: CASSPQYF

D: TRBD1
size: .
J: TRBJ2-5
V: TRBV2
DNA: TGTGCCAGCACCTCTTTGGGACAGGGGGAGGAGACCCAGTACTTC
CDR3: CASTSLGQGEETQYF

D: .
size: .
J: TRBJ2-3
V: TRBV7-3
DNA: TGTGCCAGCAGCCCTCCCGGCCTAACGGGAAGACCTGGGAGAACAGATACGCAGTATTTT
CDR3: CASSPPGLTGRPGRTDTQYF

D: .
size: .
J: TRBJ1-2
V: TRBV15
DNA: TGTGCCACCAGCAGAGATGAGAGGTCCGCTAACTATGGCTACACCTTC
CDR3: CATSRDERSANYGYTF

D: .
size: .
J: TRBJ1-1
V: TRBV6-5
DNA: TGTGCCAGCAGTTACTCTACGGGGTGGACTGAAGCTTTCTTT
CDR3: CASSYSTGWTEAFF

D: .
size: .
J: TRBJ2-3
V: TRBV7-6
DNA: TGTGCCAGCAGCTACCGAGACACAGATACGCAGTATTTT
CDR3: CASSYRDTDTQYF

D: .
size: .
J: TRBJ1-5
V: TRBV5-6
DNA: TGTGCCAGCAGCTTGTCCCACAGGGAGGGTCAGCCCCAGCATTTT
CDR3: CASSLSHREGQPQHF

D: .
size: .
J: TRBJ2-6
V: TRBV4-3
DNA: TGCGCCAGCAGCCAAGATGGGAGTGGGGCCAACGTCCTGACTTTC
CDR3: CASSQDGSGANVLTF

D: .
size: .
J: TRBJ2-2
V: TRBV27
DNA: TGTGCCAGCAGTTTTTCCGGGTCGGCGAACACCGGGGAGCTGTTTTTT
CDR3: CASSFSGSANTGELFF

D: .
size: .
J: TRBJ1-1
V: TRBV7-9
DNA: TGTGCCAGCAGCTTAGGAGCGGTTATGAACACTGAAGCTTTCTTT
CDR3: CASSLGAVMNTEAFF

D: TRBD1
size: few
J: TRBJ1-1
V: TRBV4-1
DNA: TGCGCCAGCAGCCAAGTCCGGACAGGGGTTGTAGCTGAAGCTTTCTTT
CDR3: CASSQVRTGVVAEAFF

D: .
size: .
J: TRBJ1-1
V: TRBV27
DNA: TGTGCCAGCTGGGGGCGGAGGAACACTGAAGCTTTCTTT
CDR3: CASWGRRNTEAFF

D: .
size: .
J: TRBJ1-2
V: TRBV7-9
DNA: TGTGCCAGCAGCTCCCTCTACGGACTCAACTATGGCTACACCTTC
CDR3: CASSSLYGLNYGYTF

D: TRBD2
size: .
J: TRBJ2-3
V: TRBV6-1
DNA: TGTGCCAGCACCGGGGGGGAAGCGGGATCAGATACGCAGTATTTT
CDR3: CASTGGEAGSDTQYF

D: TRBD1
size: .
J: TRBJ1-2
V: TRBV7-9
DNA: TGTGCCAGCAGCTTAGGGGGGACAGGTAGTACCAGCTTCTATGGCTACACCTTC
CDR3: CASSLGGTGSTSFYGYTF

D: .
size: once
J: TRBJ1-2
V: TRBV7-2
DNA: TGTGCCAGCACCTATTATGCGGGAGGGGACTATGGCTACACCTTC
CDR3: CASTYYAGGDYGYTF

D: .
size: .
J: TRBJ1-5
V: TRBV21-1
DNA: TGTGCCAGGGGGAGGGGATCTGTTAGCAATCAGCCCCAGCATTTT
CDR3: CARGRGSVSNQPQHF

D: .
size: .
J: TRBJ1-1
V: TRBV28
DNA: TGTGCCAGCCGGCAACTAAACACTGAAGCTTTCTTT
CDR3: CASRQLNTEAFF

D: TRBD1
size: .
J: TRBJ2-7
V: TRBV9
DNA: TGTGCCAGCAGCGAGGGACAGAGGACCCCCCACGAGCAGTACTTC
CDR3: CASSEGQRTPHEQYF